These T cell receptor beta chains were read from a single sample in a study of radiation and T cells in renal cell carcinoma. Measured with immunoSEQ multiplex PCR; TCRdb has only the in-frame clones, and not every one. In the table there are just over 150,000 clones, roughly 86% of which are singletons. The sample in question was blood, obtained from a patient whose treatment included radiotherapy and nephrectomy. The receptors were sampled from a woman between 50 and 59 years old with renal cell carcinoma. Each CDR3 is given with its conserved first and last residue. D genes are given only for firm matches. Some rows have no size entry. The others give once, few or many, or a class for an expanded clone.

clone_size,d_call,j_call,v_call,cdr3_nt,cdr3_aa
NA,NA,TRBJ2-2,TRBV6-5,TGTGCCAGCAGTTATCAAGGACAGCCAACGACCGGGGAGCTGTTTTTT,CASSYQGQPTTGELFF
NA,TRBD1,TRBJ1-1,TRBV5-1,TGCGCCAGCAGCAAGACAGGGGACACTGAAGCTTTCTTT,CASSKTGDTEAFF
NA,NA,TRBJ2-2,TRBV18,TGTGCCAGCTCACCGTCGAGGACCGGGGAGCTGTTTTTT,CASSPSRTGELFF
few,NA,TRBJ1-1,TRBV2,TGTGCCAGCACCCTTGGGATGAACACTGAAGCTTTCTTT,CASTLGMNTEAFF
NA,NA,TRBJ1-1,TRBV18,TGTGCCAGCTCAACGGACAGCATGAAAAACACTGAAGCTTTCTTT,CASSTDSMKNTEAFF
once,NA,TRBJ2-7,TRBV25-1,TGTGCCAGCAGTGCAGCTCCCGGGACGGCCTCCTACGAGCAGTACTTC,CASSAAPGTASYEQYF
NA,NA,TRBJ2-1,TRBV7-6,TGTGCCAGCAGCTTAGAGGGGGGCAATGAGCAGTTCTTC,CASSLEGGNEQFF
NA,NA,TRBJ1-4,TRBV2,TGTGCCAGCAGTAAGACAGTATCACCGAGGGCTGAAAAACTGTTTTTT,CASSKTVSPRAEKLFF
NA,NA,TRBJ1-1,TRBV14,TGTGCCAGCAGCCAGGGGAGGCTCACTGAAGCTTTCTTT,CASSQGRLTEAFF
once,NA,TRBJ2-1,TRBV6-5,TGTGCCAGCAGCACTGGGGGGAACTACAATGAGCAGTTCTTC,CASSTGGNYNEQFF
NA,NA,TRBJ1-2,TRBV6-8,TGTGCCAGCGGGAGAGGGGTCTATGGCTACACCTTC,CASGRGVYGYTF
few,NA,TRBJ1-1,TRBV29-1,TGCAGCGTCCTGACAGTTAACACTGAAGCTTTCTTT,CSVLTVNTEAFF
NA,TRBD1,TRBJ1-2,TRBV19,TGTGCCAGTAGCCCGGGACAGGATTCCTATGGCTACACCTTC,CASSPGQDSYGYTF
NA,NA,TRBJ1-2,TRBV7-8,TGTGCCAGCAGCTTAGGTACAGGTAGTTCTAACTATGGCTACACCTTC,CASSLGTGSSNYGYTF
once,TRBD1,TRBJ1-1,TRBV5-1,TGCGCCAGCAGCTTGACCGGGACAGGGGTGGGCACTGAAGCTTTCTTT,CASSLTGTGVGTEAFF
NA,NA,TRBJ1-1,TRBV15,TGTGCCACCAGCAGAGATGATGGAATAACCTTTCGGGGGGCTTTCTTT,CATSRDDGITFRGAFF
NA,TRBD1,TRBJ1-2,TRBV10-2,TGCGCCAGCAGTGACCCGGGACAGGGGGGACGTGGCTACACCTTC,CASSDPGQGGRGYTF
few,NA,TRBJ1-1,TRBV7-9,TGTGCCAGCAGCCGGACTTCTCTGAACACTGAAGCTTTCTTT,CASSRTSLNTEAFF
NA,NA,TRBJ2-1,TRBV11-2,TGTGCCAGCAGCTTAAGGGCGGGGGCCTCCTACAATGAGCAGTTCTTC,CASSLRAGASYNEQFF
NA,TRBD2,TRBJ2-4,TRBV5-6,TGTGCCAGCAGCTGGACTAGCGGGATAGCCAAAAACATTCAGTACTTC,CASSWTSGIAKNIQYF
NA,TRBD1,TRBJ1-4,TRBV4-1,TGCGCCAGCAGCCGCGGACAGGGGCCAACCGAGAATGAAAAACTGTTTTTT,CASSRGQGPTENEKLFF
NA,NA,TRBJ1-3,TRBV12-5,TGTGCTAGTGGTTCCCTTTCACCCCCCGCCTCTGGAAACACCATATATTTT,CASGSLSPPASGNTIYF
NA,NA,TRBJ1-1,TRBV5-6,TGTGCCAGCAGCTTAGAAGGGAACACTGAAGCTTTCTTT,CASSLEGNTEAFF
NA,TRBD2,TRBJ2-2,TRBV7-3,TGTGCCAGCAGCTTAGGGACTAGCGCCGGGGAGCTGTTTTTT,CASSLGTSAGELFF
NA,NA,TRBJ1-4,TRBV18,TGTGCCAGCTCCCCTATGGGCGCCACAACTAATGAAAAACTGTTTTTT,CASSPMGATTNEKLFF
NA,TRBD1,TRBJ1-4,TRBV11-2,TGTGCCAGCAGCTCCGGGACAGGGGGATCATCTAATGAAAAACTGTTTTTT,CASSSGTGGSSNEKLFF
NA,NA,TRBJ1-2,TRBV21-1,TGTGCCAGCAGCAAAGCGCGGAGGTGGTTCAGTTCCTATGGCTACACCTTC,CASSKARRWFSSYGYTF
NA,NA,TRBJ1-5,TRBV18,TGTGCCAGCTCACCACGTTCTATAAGGAAAGCGGATTCAGCCCAGCATTTT,CASSPRSIRKADSAQHF
once,NA,TRBJ2-2,TRBV5-1,TGCGCCAGCAGCAGGGGCACAACCGGGGAGCTGTTTTTT,CASSRGTTGELFF
NA,NA,TRBJ1-3,TRBV5-5,TGTGCCAGCAGGTCTGGCCAGGGAGCGAGTTCTGGAAACACCATATATTTT,CASRSGQGASSGNTIYF
NA,NA,TRBJ1-4,TRBV6-5,TGTGCCAGCAGTTACGATCCACGATGGGGAAAACTGTTTTTT,CASSYDPRWGKLFF
NA,NA,TRBJ1-5,TRBV15,TGTGCCACCAGCAGAGTACTTCAGCCCCAGCATTTT,CATSRVLQPQHF
NA,NA,TRBJ2-5,TRBV5-1,TGCGCCAGCAGCTTTGGGGGGGCAACCCAGTACTTC,CASSFGGATQYF
NA,NA,TRBJ2-7,TRBV7-2,TGTGCCAGCAGCTTATATGGGCGGGTAGATTCCTACGAGCAGTACTTC,CASSLYGRVDSYEQYF
NA,TRBD1,TRBJ1-1,TRBV6-5,TGTGCCAGCAGTTCCCTCGGGACAGCGAACACTGAAGCTTTCTTT,CASSSLGTANTEAFF
NA,NA,TRBJ1-4,TRBV9,TGTGCCAGCAGCGTAGGCATTCTTGGTGAAAAACTGTTTTTT,CASSVGILGEKLFF
NA,NA,TRBJ1-5,TRBV19,TGTGCCAGTGGACAGTTCAATCAGCCCCAGCATTTT,CASGQFNQPQHF
NA,TRBD2,TRBJ2-2,TRBV4-1,TGCGCCAGCAGCCAAGAGGCGGGGGGTTACACCGGGGAGCTGTTTTTT,CASSQEAGGYTGELFF
NA,NA,TRBJ2-1,TRBV7-3,TGTGCCAGCAGCTTAGCTGCGAGCTCCTACAATGAGCAGTTCTTC,CASSLAASSYNEQFF
NA,NA,TRBJ2-5,TRBV11-2,TGTGCCAGCAGCCCTGGCCCGGGTCTTCAAGAGACCCAGTACTTC,CASSPGPGLQETQYF
NA,NA,TRBJ1-1,TRBV4-2,TGTGCCAGCAGCCAAGGATACGAGGGGTTGGACACTGAAGCTTTCTTT,CASSQGYEGLDTEAFF
NA,NA,TRBJ1-4,TRBV19,TGTGCCAGTATAGGACGAGGGTACGATGAAAAACTGTTTTTT,CASIGRGYDEKLFF
NA,NA,TRBJ1-1,TRBV2,TGTGCCAGCAGTGGCAACGGGGCTCAAGCTTTCTTT,CASSGNGAQAFF
NA,TRBD2,TRBJ2-5,TRBV6-1,TGTGCCAGCAGTTTTCAGGCGGGGGTTGGAGAGACCCAGTACTTC,CASSFQAGVGETQYF
NA,NA,TRBJ2-1,TRBV9,TGTGCCAGCACCCCAGTGGGAACTTCCAATGAGCAGTTCTTC,CASTPVGTSNEQFF
NA,NA,TRBJ2-5,TRBV7-2,TGTGCCAGCAGCTGGGGAGAGACCCAGTACTTC,CASSWGETQYF
NA,NA,TRBJ1-1,TRBV7-2,TGTGCCAGCAGCAATCAGGGAGGGTTGAACACTGAAGCTTTCTTT,CASSNQGGLNTEAFF
NA,NA,TRBJ1-1,TRBV4-1,TGCGCCAGCAGCCAGATCGGACTGGAAATGAACACTGAAGCTTTCTTT,CASSQIGLEMNTEAFF
few,NA,TRBJ1-1,TRBV19,TGTGCCAGTAGTACAGCAAGGAACACTGAAGCTTTCTTT,CASSTARNTEAFF
NA,TRBD1,TRBJ1-2,TRBV19,TGTGCCAGTAGTATAGGGAGGACAGGGAACTATGGCTACACCTTC,CASSIGRTGNYGYTF
NA,NA,TRBJ2-3,TRBV9,TGTGCCAGCAGCGCCCCGCTTTCCCAGGGTAAAGATACGCAGTATTTT,CASSAPLSQGKDTQYF
NA,NA,TRBJ1-5,TRBV30,TGTGCCTGGAACGGGGGACGGTTCGGCAATCAGCCCCAGCATTTT,CAWNGGRFGNQPQHF